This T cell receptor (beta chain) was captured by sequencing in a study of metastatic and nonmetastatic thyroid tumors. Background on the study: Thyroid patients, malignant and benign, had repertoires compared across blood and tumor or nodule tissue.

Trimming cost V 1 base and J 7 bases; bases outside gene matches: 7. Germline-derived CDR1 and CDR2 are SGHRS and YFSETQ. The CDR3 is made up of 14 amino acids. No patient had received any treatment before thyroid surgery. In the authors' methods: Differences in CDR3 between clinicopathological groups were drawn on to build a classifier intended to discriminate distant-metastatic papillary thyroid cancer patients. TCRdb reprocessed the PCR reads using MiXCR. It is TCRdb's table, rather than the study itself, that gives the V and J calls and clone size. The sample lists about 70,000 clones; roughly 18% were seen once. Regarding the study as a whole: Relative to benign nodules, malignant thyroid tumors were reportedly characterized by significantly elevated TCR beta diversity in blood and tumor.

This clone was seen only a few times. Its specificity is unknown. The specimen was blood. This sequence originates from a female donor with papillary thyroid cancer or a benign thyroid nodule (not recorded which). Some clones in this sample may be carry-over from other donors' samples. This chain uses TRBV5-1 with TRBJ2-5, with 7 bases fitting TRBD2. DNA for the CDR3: TGCGCCAGCAGCTTGACTAGCGAAGGGGCGACCCAGTACTTC. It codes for CASSLTSEGATQYF.